This T cell receptor (beta chain) was documented in a study of cytomegalovirus exposure and HLA in healthy donors. Broader study findings: There were some public TCRs occurring in many donors, but most TCR sequences were rare.

This CDR3 is 13 amino acids long. V was pared by 4 bases and J by 2 bases, with 8 bases between. Germline CDR1 is KGHSH and CDR2 is LQKENI. From the roughly 110-subject validation cohort, which was separate from the roughly 680-subject first cohort, the donors were drawn. Libraries were prepared by immunoSEQ multiplex PCR; TCRdb keeps only in-frame clonotypes and omits some of them. The data contain about 220,000 clones, around nine tenths of them singletons. Only a few counts were recorded for this clone. Its antigen is as yet unknown. Material: PBMCs. The genes are TRBV18 and TRBJ2-5; TRBD1 is a possible D gene (6 bases). This TCR came from a woman in her late teens or twenties in good health and CMV-seronegative. The CDR3 region has the DNA TGTGCCAGCTCACTAGGGGGACAAGAGACCCAGTACTTC. It yields the protein CASSLGGQETQYF.